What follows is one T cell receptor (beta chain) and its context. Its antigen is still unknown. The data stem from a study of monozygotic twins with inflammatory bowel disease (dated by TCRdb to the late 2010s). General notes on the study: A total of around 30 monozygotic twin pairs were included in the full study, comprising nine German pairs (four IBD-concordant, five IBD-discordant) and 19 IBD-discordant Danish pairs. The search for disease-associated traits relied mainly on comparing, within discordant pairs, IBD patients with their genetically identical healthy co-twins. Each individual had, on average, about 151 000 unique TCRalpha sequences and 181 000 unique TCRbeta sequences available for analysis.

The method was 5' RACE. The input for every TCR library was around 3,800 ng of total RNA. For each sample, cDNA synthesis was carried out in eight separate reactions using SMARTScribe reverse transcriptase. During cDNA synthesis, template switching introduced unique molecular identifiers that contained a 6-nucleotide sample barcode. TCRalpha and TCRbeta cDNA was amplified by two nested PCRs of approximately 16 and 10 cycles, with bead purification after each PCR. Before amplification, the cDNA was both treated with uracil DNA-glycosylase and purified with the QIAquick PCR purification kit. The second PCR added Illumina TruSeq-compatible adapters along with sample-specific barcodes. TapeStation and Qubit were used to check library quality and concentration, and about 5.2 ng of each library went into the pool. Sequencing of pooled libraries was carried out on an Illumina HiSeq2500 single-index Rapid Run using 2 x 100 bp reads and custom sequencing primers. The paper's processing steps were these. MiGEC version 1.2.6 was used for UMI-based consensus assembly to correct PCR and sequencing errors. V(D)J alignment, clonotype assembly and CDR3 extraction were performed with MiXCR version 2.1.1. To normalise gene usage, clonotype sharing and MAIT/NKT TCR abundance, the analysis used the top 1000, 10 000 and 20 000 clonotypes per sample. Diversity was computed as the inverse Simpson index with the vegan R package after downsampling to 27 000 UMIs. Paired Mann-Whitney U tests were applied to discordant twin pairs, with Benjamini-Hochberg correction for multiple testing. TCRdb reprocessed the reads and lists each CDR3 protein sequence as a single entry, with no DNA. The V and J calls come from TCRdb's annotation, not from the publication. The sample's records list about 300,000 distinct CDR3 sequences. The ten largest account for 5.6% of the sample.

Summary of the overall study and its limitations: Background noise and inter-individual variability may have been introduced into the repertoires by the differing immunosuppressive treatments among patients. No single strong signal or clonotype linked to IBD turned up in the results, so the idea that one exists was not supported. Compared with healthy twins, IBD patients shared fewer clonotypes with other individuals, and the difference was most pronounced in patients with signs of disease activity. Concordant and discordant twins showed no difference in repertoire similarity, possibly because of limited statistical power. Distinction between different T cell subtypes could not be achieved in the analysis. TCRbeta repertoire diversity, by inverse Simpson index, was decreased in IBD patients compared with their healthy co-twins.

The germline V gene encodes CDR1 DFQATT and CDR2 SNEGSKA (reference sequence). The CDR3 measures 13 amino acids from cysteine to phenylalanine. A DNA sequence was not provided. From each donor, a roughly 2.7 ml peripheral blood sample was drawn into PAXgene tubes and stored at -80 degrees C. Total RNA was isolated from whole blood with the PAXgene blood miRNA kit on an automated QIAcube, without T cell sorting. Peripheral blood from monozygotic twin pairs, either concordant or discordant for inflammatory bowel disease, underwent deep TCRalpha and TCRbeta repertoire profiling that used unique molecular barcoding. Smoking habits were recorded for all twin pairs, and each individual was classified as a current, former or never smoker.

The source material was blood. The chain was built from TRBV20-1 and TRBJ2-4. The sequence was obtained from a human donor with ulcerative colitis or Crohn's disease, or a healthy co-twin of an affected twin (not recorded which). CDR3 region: CSARVGSKNIQYF.